The entry below describes one TCR beta chain. An end of the junction differs from the germline gene, which may be a read error. Data came from immunoSEQ multiplex PCR; TCRdb stores just in-frame clones and leaves some out. The table has some 66,000 clones, roughly 98% seen once. The record originates from a study of technical replicates of blood from a few donors. Germline V gives CDR1 SSHAT, CDR2 FNYEAQ (reference sequence). The CDR3 length is 13 residues. V is TRBV7-7 and J is TRBJ1-1, with D perhaps TRBD1 (5 bases). The receptor was isolated from a human donor in good health. The specimen sequenced was T cells isolated from PBMCs. DNA for the CDR3: TGTGCTAGCAGCCTCGGACAGAACACTGAAGCTTTCTTT. Protein: CASSLGQNTEAFF. Based on the CDR3 plus reference TRBV7-7 and TRBJ1-1, the full variable domain is GAGVSQSPRYKVTKRGQDVTLRCDPISSHATLYWYQQALGQGPEFLTYFNYEAQPDKSGLPSDRFSAERPEGSISTLTIQRTEQRDSAMYRCASSLGQNTEAFFGQGTRLTVV.